Listed below are T cell receptor beta chains from one sample, sequenced in a study of CD8 T cells in ankylosing spondylitis. TCRdb reanalysed the 5' RACE reads using MiXCR and keeps one entry per CDR3 protein. The sample holds some 240,000 distinct CDR3 sequences, 15% to 20% seen once. The sequencing sample was made of blood, either unsorted or a sorted T cell fraction (not recorded which). The receptor set was obtained from a male donor with ankylosing spondylitis or in good health (not recorded which). Each CDR3 is given with its conserved first and last residue. A D gene is named only where the DNA matches it firmly. Rows may omit the clone size; those that give it use once, few, many or a size class.

.	TRBV7-9	.	TRBJ2-7	TGTGCCAGCAGCTTAGGGGGGAATTTGGGCTACGAGCAGTACTTC	CASSLGGNLGYEQYF
many	TRBV10-3	.	TRBJ2-7	TGTGCCATCAGGAAGGGGACGGACCCTCCGGGGGAGCAGTACTTC	CAIRKGTDPPGEQYF
.	TRBV20-1	TRBD1	TRBJ2-1	TGCAGTGCTAGAGAGCCTCAGGGGGCGAGGTACAATGAGCAGTTCTTC	CSAREPQGARYNEQFF
few	TRBV7-9	.	TRBJ2-7	TGTGCCAGCAGCCCGACGGGGGGCATCGAGCAGTACTTC	CASSPTGGIEQYF
few	TRBV7-9	.	TRBJ2-7	TGTGCCAGCAGCTTACTGGACGAGGACTACGAGCAGTACTTC	CASSLLDEDYEQYF
many	TRBV5-1	.	TRBJ2-2	TGCGCCAGCAGTCCACTCCTCAGTGGCACCGGGGAGCTGTTTTTT	CASSPLLSGTGELFF
many	TRBV4-2	TRBD1	TRBJ2-1	TGTGCCAGCAGAAGACCAGGGGGCTCCTACAATGAGCAGTTCTTC	CASRRPGGSYNEQFF
.	TRBV10-3	TRBD2	TRBJ2-3	TGTGCCATCAGTGAGTCGGCGGGAGCTGATACGCAGTATTTT	CAISESAGADTQYF
.	TRBV20-1	TRBD2	TRBJ2-7	TGCAGTGCTAGAGATCTAGCGGGACCCTACGAGCAGTACTTC	CSARDLAGPYEQYF
.	TRBV27	.	TRBJ2-1	TGTGCCAGCAGTTTATTTCCCCAGAGCTCCTACAATGAGCAGTTCTTC	CASSLFPQSSYNEQFF
few	TRBV29-1	TRBD2	TRBJ2-1	TGCAGCGTTGAAGAATGGAAACTAGCGGGGCGAACAGGGGATGAGCAGTTCTTC	CSVEEWKLAGRTGDEQFF
few	TRBV4-2	TRBD2	TRBJ2-2	TGTGCCAGCAGTTGGGTCCGGGCGGGAGCCGGGGAGCTGTTTTTT	CASSWVRAGAGELFF
few	TRBV5-1	TRBD2	TRBJ2-4	TGCGCCAGCAGCTTGGCCGGGGGGGACTCAAACATTCAGTACTTC	CASSLAGGDSNIQYF
few	TRBV4-3	.	TRBJ2-3	TGCGCCAGCAGCCTACCAGGGGGGGCGGCGCAGTATTTT	CASSLPGGAAQYF
.	TRBV24-1	TRBD1	TRBJ2-2	TGTGCCACCAGTGATTCCGGGACAGCGAACACCGGGGAGCTGTTTTTT	CATSDSGTANTGELFF
few	TRBV4-1	.	TRBJ1-5	TGCGCCAGCAGCCTCGACCTACCTGATCAGCCCCAGCATTTT	CASSLDLPDQPQHF
few	TRBV27	.	TRBJ1-5	TGTGCCAGCAGTTTAACCGCGGGTCAGCCCCAGCATTTT	CASSLTAGQPQHF
many	TRBV12-3/TRBV12-4	.	TRBJ2-7	TGTGCCAGCAGTCGAGGGCTGGAAAGCTCCTACGAGCAGTACTTC	CASSRGLESSYEQYF
.	TRBV20-1	.	TRBJ2-7	TGCAGTGCCGAGCCCTGGGACGGTTCCTACGAGCAGTACTTC	CSAEPWDGSYEQYF
few	TRBV12-3/TRBV12-4	.	TRBJ2-2	TGTGCCAGCAGTTTATGGGGGGTGAACACCGGGGAGCTGTTTTTT	CASSLWGVNTGELFF
.	TRBV25-1	.	TRBJ1-1	TGTGCCAGCAGCGAATCGGAATTGAACACTGAAGCTTTCTTT	CASSESELNTEAFF
few	TRBV4-3	TRBD2	TRBJ2-1	TGCGCCAGCAGCCAAGAAGTGTTTAGCGGGCCGATTTACAATGAGCAGTTCTTC	CASSQEVFSGPIYNEQFF
many	TRBV10-3	.	TRBJ2-3	TGTGCCATCAGTGAGTTTGGGGGTGCGGATACGCAGTATTTT	CAISEFGGADTQYF
.	TRBV12-3/TRBV12-4	.	TRBJ2-5	TGTGCCAGCAGTTTATTGCCAGGGCACCAAGAGACCCAGTACTTC	CASSLLPGHQETQYF
few	TRBV6-2/TRBV6-3	.	TRBJ1-1	TGTGCCAGCAGCCCGTTCCCACAGGGCACTGAAGCTTTCTTT	CASSPFPQGTEAFF
many	TRBV5-1	.	TRBJ2-7	TGCGCCAGCAGGGGGGACTGGGGGAATTACGAGCAGTACTTC	CASRGDWGNYEQYF
.	TRBV6-5	.	TRBJ2-7	TGTGCCAGCAGTTACGGGTGGGCAGGGTCAAACGAGCAGTACTTC	CASSYGWAGSNEQYF
.	TRBV20-1	.	TRBJ2-3	TGCAGTGCCCGCCCTTTGTTGGGTAGCGCAGTTACGCAGTATTTT	CSARPLLGSAVTQYF
.	TRBV12-3/TRBV12-4	.	TRBJ2-5	TGTGCCAGCAGTTTCAAGGGGACCCCTTTTCAAGAGACCCAGTACTTC	CASSFKGTPFQETQYF
.	TRBV29-1	.	TRBJ2-2	TGCAGCGTTCCGACAGGCACCGGGGAGCTGTTTTTT	CSVPTGTGELFF
.	TRBV7-2	.	TRBJ2-1	TGTGCCAGCAGCTTGTCAGGGGGACTTGCCAATGAGCAGTTCTTC	CASSLSGGLANEQFF
few	TRBV4-3	TRBD2	TRBJ2-3	TGCGCCAGCAGCCAAGCTGGTCCCAGCGGGGGAGATACGCAGTATTTT	CASSQAGPSGGDTQYF
few	TRBV7-9	.	TRBJ2-7	TGTGCCAGTGCCGGGACACTCTCCTACGAGCAGTACTTC	CASAGTLSYEQYF
.	TRBV7-8	TRBD1	TRBJ1-1	TGTGCCAGCAGCTTAGGAGGGGGCAGTCTCACTGAAGCTTTCTTT	CASSLGGGSLTEAFF
.	TRBV2	.	TRBJ2-1	TGTGCCCCCTCGGGGGTCAAGGGGATCAATGAGCAGTTCTTC	CAPSGVKGINEQFF
few	TRBV11-1	TRBD2	TRBJ2-3	TGTGCCAGCAGCTCCCTAGTCGACAGTAGCGGGAGGCCGGATACGCAGTATTTT	CASSSLVDSSGRPDTQYF
.	TRBV7-9	.	TRBJ2-3	TGTGCCAGCAGCCCACCAAAGGGGAATTTAGATACGCAGTATTTT	CASSPPKGNLDTQYF
many	TRBV28	TRBD2	TRBJ2-3	TGTGCCAGCAGTCCACCGATAGCGGGATTTTCGGTCTGGGACACAGATACGCAGTATTTT	CASSPPIAGFSVWDTDTQYF
.	TRBV29-1	TRBD2	TRBJ2-1	TGCAGCGCTAGACTAGCGGGGGATTCCTACAATGAGCAGTTCTTC	CSARLAGDSYNEQFF
.	TRBV7-9	.	TRBJ1-2	TGTGCGACCGACCGGGACCGGGACTATGGCTACACCTTC	CATDRDRDYGYTF
.	TRBV29-1	TRBD1	TRBJ2-7	TGCAGCGTTGAAGAGGGACAGGCCTACGAGCAGTACTTC	CSVEEGQAYEQYF
.	TRBV6-4	.	TRBJ2-1	TGTGCCAGCAGTGACGGAGCGAGCAATGAGCAGTTCTTC	CASSDGASNEQFF
.	TRBV7-3	.	TRBJ2-7	TGTGCCAGCAGCTTTAGTAGCGTCGACGAGCAGTACTTC	CASSFSSVDEQYF
many	TRBV4-3	.	TRBJ2-1	TGCGCCAGCAGCCTCGCGTTATACAATGAGCAGTTCTTC	CASSLALYNEQFF
many	TRBV28	TRBD2	TRBJ2-1	TGTGCCAGCAGTCGGGGGGTTCGGCCCGGCAATGAGCAGTTCTTC	CASSRGVRPGNEQFF
.	TRBV14	.	TRBJ2-7	TGTGCCAGCAGCCAAGGTCGCGAGCAGTACTTC	CASSQGREQYF
few	TRBV7-2	TRBD2	TRBJ2-3	TGTGCCAGCAGCCCAGGACTAGCAGCAATCACAGATACGCAGTATTTT	CASSPGLAAITDTQYF
few	TRBV6-5	.	TRBJ2-6	TGTGCCAGCAGTTACTTCCGGGACATTGACTCTGGGGCCAACGTCCTGACTTTC	CASSYFRDIDSGANVLTF